This T cell receptor beta chain is drawn from a study of OX40 agonist ivuxolimab in advanced cancers. The wider study: The patients received agonistic anti-OX40 (CD134) antibody ivuxolimab. There were three patients with partial responses, one having hepatocellular carcinoma and two cutaneous melanoma. Study-level findings and limits: The authors also found low normalized T-cell clonal expansion in some nonresponders.

With autoimmune disease history or systemic immunosuppression, patients were excluded. V lost 1 base to trimming and J lost 8 bases, with 14 bases between them. CDR3 length: 14 amino acids. CDR1 is LGHNA, CDR2 YSLEER, per germline. Profiled with immunoSEQ multiplex PCR; TCRdb holds only in-frame clones, not every one. Among some 80,000 clones, 70% to 90% were seen once, and the ten largest hold 20% to 30%. Of note for this clone: Its antigen remains unidentified.

V and J are TRBV4-3 and TRBJ1-2, with D unresolved. The source is an adult with an advanced solid tumor such as melanoma, head and neck, liver or kidney cancer. The sample here was CD4+ or CD8+ T cells sorted from blood, taken in a trial of the OX40 agonist ivuxolimab. The CDR3 nucleotides are TGCGCCAGCAGCCAAGTTGTGCGGGGAGGGGGCTACACCTTC. Protein sequence: CASSQVVRGGGYTF.